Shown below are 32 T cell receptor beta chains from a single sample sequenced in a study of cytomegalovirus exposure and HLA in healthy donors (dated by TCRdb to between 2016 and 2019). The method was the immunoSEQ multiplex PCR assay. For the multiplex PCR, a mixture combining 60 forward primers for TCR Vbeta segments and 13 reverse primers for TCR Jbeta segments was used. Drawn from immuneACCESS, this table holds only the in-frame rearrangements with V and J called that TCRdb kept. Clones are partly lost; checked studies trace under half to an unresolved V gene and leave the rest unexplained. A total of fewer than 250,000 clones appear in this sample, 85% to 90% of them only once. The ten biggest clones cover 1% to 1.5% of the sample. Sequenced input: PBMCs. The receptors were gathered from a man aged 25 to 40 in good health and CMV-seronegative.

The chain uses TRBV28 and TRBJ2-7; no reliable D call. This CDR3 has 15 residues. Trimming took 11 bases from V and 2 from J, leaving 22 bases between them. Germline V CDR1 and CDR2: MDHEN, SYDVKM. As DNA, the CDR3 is TGTGCCGTAACAGCCTTAACCGACGGCACCTACGAGCAGTACTTC. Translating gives CAVTALTDGTYEQYF.

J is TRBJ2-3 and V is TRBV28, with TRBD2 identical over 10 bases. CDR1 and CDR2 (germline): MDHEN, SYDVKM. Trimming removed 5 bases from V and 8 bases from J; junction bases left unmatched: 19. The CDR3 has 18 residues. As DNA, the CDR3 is TGTGCCAGCAGTCCCCACCCGGGGCTAGCGGGAGTGTACGGTACGCAGTATTTT. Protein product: CASSPHPGLAGVYGTQYF.

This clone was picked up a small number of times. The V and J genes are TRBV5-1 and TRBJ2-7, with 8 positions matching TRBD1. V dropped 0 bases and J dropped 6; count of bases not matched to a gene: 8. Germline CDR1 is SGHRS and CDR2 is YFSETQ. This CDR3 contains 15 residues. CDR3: CASSLGRQGTVEQYF. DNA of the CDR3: TGCGCCAGCAGCTTGGGGCGACAGGGGACAGTCGAGCAGTACTTC.

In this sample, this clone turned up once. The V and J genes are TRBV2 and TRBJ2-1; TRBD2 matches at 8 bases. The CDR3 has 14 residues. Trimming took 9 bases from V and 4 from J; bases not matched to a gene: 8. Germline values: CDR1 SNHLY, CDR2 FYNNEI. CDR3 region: CASTGAGGYNEQFF. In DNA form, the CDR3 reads TGTGCCAGTACGGGGGCGGGGGGATACAATGAGCAGTTCTTC.

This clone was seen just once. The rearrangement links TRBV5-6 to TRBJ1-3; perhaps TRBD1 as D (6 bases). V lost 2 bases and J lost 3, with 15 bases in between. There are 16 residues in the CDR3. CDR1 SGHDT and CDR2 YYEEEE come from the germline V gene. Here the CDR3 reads CASSLQGTTFGNTIYF. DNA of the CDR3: TGTGCCAGCAGCTTACAGGGTACTACCTTTGGAAACACCATATATTTT.

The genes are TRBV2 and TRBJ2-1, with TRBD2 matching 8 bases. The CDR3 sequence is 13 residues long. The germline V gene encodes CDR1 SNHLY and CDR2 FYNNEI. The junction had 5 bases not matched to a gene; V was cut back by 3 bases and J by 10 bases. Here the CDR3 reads CASSEDSGMEQFF. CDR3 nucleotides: TGTGCCAGCAGTGAGGATAGCGGGATGGAGCAGTTCTTC.

This CDR3 reads CAWSGPPTGVARTQYF. CDR3 coding DNA: TGTGCCTGGAGTGGCCCCCCCACAGGGGTCGCCAGGACCCAGTACTTC. The chain combines TRBV30 with TRBJ2-5; 7 bases fit TRBD1. This CDR3 contains 16 residues. V lost 1 base, J lost 7 bases, and 15 bases stayed unmatched. Germline CDR1 is GTSNPN and CDR2 is SVGIG (reference sequence).

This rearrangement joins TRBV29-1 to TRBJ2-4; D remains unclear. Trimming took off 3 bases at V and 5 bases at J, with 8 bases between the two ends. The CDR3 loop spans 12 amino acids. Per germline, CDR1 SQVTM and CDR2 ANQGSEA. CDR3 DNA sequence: TGCAGCGTTGAGAAAAGAGAAAACATTCAGTACTTC. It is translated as CSVEKRENIQYF.

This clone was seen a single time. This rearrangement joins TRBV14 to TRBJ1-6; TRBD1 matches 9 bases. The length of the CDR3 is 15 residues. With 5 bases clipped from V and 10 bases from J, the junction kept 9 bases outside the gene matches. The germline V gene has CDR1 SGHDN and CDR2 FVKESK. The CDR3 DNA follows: TGTGCCAGCAGCGCCAGGGACAGGGAGGCATCACCCCTCCACTTT. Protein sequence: CASSARDREASPLHF.

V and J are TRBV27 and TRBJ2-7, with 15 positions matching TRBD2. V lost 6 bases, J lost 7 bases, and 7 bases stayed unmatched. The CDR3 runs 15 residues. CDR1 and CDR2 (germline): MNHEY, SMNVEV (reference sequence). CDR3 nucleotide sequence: TGTGCCAGCAGACATGGACTAGCGGGGGGGCGGGAGCAGTACTTC. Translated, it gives CASRHGLAGGREQYF.

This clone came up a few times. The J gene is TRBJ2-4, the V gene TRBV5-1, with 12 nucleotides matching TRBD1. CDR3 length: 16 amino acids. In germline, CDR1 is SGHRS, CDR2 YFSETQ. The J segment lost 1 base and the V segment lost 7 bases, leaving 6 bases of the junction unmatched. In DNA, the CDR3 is TGCGCCAGCGGGACAGGGGGCCCAGGGGCCAAAAACATTCAGTACTTC. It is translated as CASGTGGPGAKNIQYF.

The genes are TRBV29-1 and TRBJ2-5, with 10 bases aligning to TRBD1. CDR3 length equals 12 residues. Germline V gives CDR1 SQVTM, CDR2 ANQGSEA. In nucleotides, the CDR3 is TGCGGCGGGACAGGGGCGGGGGAGACCCAGTACTTC. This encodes CGGTGAGETQYF.

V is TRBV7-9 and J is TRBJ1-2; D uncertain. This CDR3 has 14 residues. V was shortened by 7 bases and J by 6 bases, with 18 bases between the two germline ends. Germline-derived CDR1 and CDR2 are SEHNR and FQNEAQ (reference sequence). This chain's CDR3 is CASTPTRVADGYTF. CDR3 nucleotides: TGTGCCAGCACCCCCACCCGGGTAGCGGATGGCTACACCTTC. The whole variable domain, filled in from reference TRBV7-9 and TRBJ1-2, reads DTGVSQNPRHKITKRGQNVTFRCDPISEHNRLYWYRQTLGQGPEFLTYFQNEAQLEKSRLLSDRFSAERPKGSFSTLEIQRTEQGDSAMYLCASTPTRVADGYTFGSGTRLTVV.

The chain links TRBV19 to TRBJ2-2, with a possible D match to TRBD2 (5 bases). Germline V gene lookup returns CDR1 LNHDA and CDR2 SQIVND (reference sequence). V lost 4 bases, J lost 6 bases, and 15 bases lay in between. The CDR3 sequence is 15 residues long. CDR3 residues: CASSKRSSSAGELFF. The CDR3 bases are TGTGCCAGTAGTAAGCGGTCGAGTTCAGCCGGGGAGCTGTTTTTT.

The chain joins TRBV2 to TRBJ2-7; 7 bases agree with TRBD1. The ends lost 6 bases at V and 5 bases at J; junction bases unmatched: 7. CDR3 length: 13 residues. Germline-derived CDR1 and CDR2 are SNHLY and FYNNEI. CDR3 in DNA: TGTGCCAGCAGCGCCGGGACAGTCCACGAGCAGTACTTC. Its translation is CASSAGTVHEQYF. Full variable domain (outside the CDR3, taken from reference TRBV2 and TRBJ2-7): EPEVTQTPSHQVTQMGQEVILRCVPISNHLYFYWYRQILGQKVEFLVSFYNNEISEKSEIFDDQFSVERPDGSNFTLKIRSTKLEDSAMYFCASSAGTVHEQYFGPGTRLTVT.

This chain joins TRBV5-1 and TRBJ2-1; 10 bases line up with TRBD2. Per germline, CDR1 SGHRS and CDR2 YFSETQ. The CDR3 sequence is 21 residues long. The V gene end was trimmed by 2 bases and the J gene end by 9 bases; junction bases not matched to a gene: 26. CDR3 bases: TGCGCCAGCAGCTTCGGGGTGGCCGGTCGGTCAGCGGGAGGGTCTGGGACTGAGCAGTTCTTC. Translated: CASSFGVAGRSAGGSGTEQFF.

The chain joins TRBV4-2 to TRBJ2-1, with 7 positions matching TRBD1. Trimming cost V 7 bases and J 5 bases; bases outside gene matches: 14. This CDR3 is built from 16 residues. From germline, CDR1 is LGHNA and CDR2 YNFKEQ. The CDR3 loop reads CASTSLGQKSDNEQFF. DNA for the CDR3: TGTGCCAGCACCTCCCTGGGACAGAAGAGTGACAATGAGCAGTTCTTC.

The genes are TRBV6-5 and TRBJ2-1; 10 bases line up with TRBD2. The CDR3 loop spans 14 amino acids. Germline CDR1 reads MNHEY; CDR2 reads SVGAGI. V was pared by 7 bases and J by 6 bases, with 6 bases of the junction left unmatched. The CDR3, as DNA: TGTGCCAGCAAACCGGGACTAGCGAGCAATGAGCAGTTCTTC. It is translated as CASKPGLASNEQFF.

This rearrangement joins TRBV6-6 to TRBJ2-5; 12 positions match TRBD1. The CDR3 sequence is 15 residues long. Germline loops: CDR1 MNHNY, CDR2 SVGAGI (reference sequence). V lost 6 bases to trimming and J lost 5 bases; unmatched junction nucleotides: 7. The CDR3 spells CASSTGTGGGETQYF. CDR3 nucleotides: TGTGCCAGCAGCACCGGGACAGGGGGCGGGGAGACCCAGTACTTC.

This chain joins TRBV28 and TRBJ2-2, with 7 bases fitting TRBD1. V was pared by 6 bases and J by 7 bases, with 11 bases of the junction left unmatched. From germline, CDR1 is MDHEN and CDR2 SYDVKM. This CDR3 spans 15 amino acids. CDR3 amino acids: CASRGMDRRFGELFF. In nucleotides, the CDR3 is TGTGCCAGCAGGGGAATGGACAGGAGATTCGGGGAGCTGTTTTTT. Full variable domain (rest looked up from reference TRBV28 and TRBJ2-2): DVKVTQSSRYLVKRTGEKVFLECVQDMDHENMFWYRQDPGLGLRLIYFSYDVKMKEKGDIPEGYSVSREKKERFSLILESASTNQTSMYLCASRGMDRRFGELFFGEGSRLTVL.

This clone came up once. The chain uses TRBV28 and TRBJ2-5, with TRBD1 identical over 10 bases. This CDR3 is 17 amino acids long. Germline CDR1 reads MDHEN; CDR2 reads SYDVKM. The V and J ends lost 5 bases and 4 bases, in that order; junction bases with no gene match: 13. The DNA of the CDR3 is TGTGCCAGCAGTCGGGACAGGGGTAACCGGGGTGGAGAGACCCAGTACTTC. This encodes CASSRDRGNRGGETQYF.

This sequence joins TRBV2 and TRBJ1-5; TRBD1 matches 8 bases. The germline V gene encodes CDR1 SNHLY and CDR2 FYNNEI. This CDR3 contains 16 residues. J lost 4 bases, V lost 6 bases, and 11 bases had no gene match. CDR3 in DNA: TGTGCCAGCAGGGCTCCTCGGACAGGGTCGAATCAGCCCCAGCATTTT. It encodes CASRAPRTGSNQPQHF.

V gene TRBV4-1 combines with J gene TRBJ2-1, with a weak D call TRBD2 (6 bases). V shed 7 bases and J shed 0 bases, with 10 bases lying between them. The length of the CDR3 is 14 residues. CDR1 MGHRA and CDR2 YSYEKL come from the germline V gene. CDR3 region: CASNVAASYNEQFF. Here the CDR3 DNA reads TGCGCCAGCAACGTAGCGGCCTCCTACAATGAGCAGTTCTTC.

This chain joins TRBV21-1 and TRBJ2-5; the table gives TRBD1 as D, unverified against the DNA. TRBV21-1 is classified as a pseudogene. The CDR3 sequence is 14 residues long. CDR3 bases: TGTGCCAGCAGGAGGGGGCTACTGGGAGAGACCCAGTACTTC. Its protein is CASRRGLLGETQYF.

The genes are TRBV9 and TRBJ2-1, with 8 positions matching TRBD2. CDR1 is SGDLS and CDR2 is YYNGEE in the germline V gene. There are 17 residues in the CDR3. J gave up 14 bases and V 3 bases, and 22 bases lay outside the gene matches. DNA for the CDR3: TGTGCCAGCAGCGCCCAAGGGAGGGGGACTAGTTCACCCCACAAGTTCTTC. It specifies CASSAQGRGTSSPHKFF.

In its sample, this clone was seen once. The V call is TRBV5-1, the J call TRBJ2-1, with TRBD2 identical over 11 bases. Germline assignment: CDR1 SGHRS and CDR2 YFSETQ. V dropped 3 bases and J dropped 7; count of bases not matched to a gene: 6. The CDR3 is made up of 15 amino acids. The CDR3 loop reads CASSYVLAGANEQFF. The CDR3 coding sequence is TGCGCCAGCAGCTACGTACTAGCGGGAGCGAATGAGCAGTTCTTC. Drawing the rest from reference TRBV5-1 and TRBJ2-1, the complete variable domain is KAGVTQTPRYLIKTRGQQVTLSCSPISGHRSVSWYQQTPGQGLQFLFEYFSETQRNKGNFPGRFSGRQFSNSRSEMNVSTLELGDSALYLCASSYVLAGANEQFFGPGTRLTVL.

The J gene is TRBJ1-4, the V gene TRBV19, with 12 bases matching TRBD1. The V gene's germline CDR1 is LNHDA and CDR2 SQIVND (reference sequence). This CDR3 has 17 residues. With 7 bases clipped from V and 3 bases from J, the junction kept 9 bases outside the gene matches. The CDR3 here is CASTTGTGGFANEKLFF. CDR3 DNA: TGTGCCAGTACCACCGGGACAGGGGGCTTTGCTAATGAAAAACTGTTTTTT.

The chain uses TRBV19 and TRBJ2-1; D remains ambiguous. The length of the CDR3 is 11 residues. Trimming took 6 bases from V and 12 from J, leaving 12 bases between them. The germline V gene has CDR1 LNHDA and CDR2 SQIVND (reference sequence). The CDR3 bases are TGTGCCAGTAGGGAAGCGTCGTCGCAGTTCTTC. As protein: CASREASSQFF.

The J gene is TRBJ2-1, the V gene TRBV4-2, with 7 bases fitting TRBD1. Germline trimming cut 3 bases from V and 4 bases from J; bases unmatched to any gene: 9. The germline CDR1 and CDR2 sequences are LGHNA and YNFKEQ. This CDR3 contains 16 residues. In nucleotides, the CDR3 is TGTGCCAGCAGCCAGAGGGACAGCCTAGAATACAATGAGCAGTTCTTC. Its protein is CASSQRDSLEYNEQFF.

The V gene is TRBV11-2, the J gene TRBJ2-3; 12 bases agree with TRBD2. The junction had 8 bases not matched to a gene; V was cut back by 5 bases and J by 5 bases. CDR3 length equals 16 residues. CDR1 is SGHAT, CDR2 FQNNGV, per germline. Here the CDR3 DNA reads TGTGCCAGCAGCACGACTAGCGGGAGAGGACTAGATACGCAGTATTTT. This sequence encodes CASSTTSGRGLDTQYF.

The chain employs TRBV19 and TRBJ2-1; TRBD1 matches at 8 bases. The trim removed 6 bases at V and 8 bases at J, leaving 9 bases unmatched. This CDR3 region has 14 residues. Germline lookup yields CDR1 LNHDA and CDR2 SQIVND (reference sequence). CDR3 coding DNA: TGTGCCAGTAGCATACTCTCACAGGGGGATGAGCAGTTCTTC. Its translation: CASSILSQGDEQFF.

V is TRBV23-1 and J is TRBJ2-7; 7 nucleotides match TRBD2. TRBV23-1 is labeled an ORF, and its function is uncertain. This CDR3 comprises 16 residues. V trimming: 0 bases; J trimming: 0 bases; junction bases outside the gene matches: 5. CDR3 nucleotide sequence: TGCGCCAGCAGTCAATCGTCGGGACTAAGCTCCTACGAGCAGTACTTC. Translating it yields CASSQSSGLSSYEQYF.